This T cell receptor beta chain appears in the sequencing data of a study of beta chain features in type 1 diabetes. Background on the study: Summed over all samples, the examined sorted cells came to roughly 110 million.

This clone turned up a few times. The antigen is unknown. The investigators reverse transcribed all of the isolated RNA, so they sequenced expressed TCRB transcripts. Profiling relied on immunoSEQ multiplex PCR, and the TCRdb table lists in-frame clones only, not all of them. Of around 400,000 clones in the sample, roughly 16% were seen once. Germline CDR1 SGHVS, CDR2 FQNEAQ. This CDR3 comprises 15 residues. Trimming left V 5 bases short and J 8 bases short, with 19 bases between. Whole-study findings and limits: More deletions and fewer insertions at VDJ junctions were found in patients with type 1 diabetes. Among patients with Type 1 diabetes, TCRB CDR3s were moderately but significantly shorter in every one of the four CD4+ subsets. The influence of HLA type on TCRB rearrangement stayed undetermined.

This TCR was recovered from a woman younger than 35 in good health. The chain couples TRBV7-8 to TRBJ2-1, with a possible D match to TRBD1 (5 bases). The sequencing input was naive CD4+ T cells from blood. The DNA of the CDR3 is TGTGCCAGCAGCCCTCGCATTAGGACAACCTATGAGCAGTTCTTC. Translation gives CASSPRIRTTYEQFF.